This T cell receptor (beta chain) was observed in a study of T cell repertoires in cytomegalovirus infection. Study-level background: As its CMV epitopes, the study selected recently identified HLA-C-restricted and well-studied HLA-B-restricted targets.

Per germline, CDR1 MNHEY and CDR2 SVGEGT. The germline V and J ends were trimmed by 5 bases and 9 bases, with 32 bases remaining between them. The CDR3 has 19 residues. Whole-study results and caveats: The cumulative frequency of public TCR beta families distinguished individuals who carried CMV together with the relevant HLA.

Concerning this clonotype: The antigen is undetermined.

Each CDR3 protein gets one entry after TCRdb re-called the reads with MiXCR. Of approximately 350,000 distinct CDR3 sequences listed, about 35% are singletons. The receptor was isolated from a human donor in good health (CMV status not recorded). Some clones in this sample may be carry-over from other donors' samples. The sequenced sample was cultured PBMCs, obtained from culture after CMV antigen stimulation. The chain uses TRBV6-2 or TRBV6-3 and TRBJ2-1, with D perhaps TRBD2 (8 bases). The CDR3 DNA reads as TGTGCCAGCAGTCAATTATTACCGACAGGGATTTATCTAGCGGGTGAGCAGTTCTTC. This encodes CASSQLLPTGIYLAGEQFF.